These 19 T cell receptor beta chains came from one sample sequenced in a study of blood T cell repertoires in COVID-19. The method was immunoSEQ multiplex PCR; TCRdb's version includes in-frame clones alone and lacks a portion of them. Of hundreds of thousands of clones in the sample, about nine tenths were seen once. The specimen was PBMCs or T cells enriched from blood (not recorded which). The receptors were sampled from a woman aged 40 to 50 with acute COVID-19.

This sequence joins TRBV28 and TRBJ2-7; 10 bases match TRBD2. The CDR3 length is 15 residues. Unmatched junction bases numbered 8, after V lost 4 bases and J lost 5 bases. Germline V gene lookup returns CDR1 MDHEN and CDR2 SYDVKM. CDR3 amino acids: CASSSLAGEYHEQYV. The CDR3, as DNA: TGTGCCAGCAGTTCCCTAGCGGGAGAGTACCACGAGCAGTACGTC.

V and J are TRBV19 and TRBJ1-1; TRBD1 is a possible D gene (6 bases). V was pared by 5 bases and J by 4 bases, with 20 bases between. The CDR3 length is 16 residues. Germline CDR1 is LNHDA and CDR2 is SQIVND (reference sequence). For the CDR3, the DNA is TGTGCCAGTAGTTCGGGGAGAGGGTTCAGGGGCACTGAAGCTTTCTTT. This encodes CASSSGRGFRGTEAFF.

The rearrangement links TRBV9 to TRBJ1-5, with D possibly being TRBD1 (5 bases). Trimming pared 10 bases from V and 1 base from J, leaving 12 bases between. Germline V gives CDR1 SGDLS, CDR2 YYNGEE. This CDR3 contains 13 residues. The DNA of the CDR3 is TGTGCCCGGGGGGACCTAAGCAATCAGCCCCAGCATTTT. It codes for CARGDLSNQPQHF.

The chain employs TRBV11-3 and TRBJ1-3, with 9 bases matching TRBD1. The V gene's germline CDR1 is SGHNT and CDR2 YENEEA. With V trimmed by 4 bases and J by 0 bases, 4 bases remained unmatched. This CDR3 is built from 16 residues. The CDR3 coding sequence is TGTGCCAGCAGCTCCGGGACAGGGAGCTCTGGAAACACCATATATTTT. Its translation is CASSSGTGSSGNTIYF.

The CDR3 here is CASSPGQGIMNTEAFF. CDR3 DNA sequence: TGTGCCAGCAGCCCTGGACAGGGCATTATGAACACTGAAGCTTTCTTT. The gene calls are TRBV4-2 and TRBJ1-1; the match to TRBD1 covers 8 bases. CDR3 size: 16 residues. Germline lookup yields CDR1 LGHNA and CDR2 YNFKEQ. The J segment lost 0 bases and the V segment lost 4 bases, leaving 7 bases of the junction unmatched.

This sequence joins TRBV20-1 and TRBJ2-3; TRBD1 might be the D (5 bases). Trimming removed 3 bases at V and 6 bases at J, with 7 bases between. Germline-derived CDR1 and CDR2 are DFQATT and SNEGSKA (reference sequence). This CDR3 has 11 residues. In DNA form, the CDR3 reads TGCAGTGCTAGTAAGGGGGATACGCAGTATTTT. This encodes CSASKGDTQYF.

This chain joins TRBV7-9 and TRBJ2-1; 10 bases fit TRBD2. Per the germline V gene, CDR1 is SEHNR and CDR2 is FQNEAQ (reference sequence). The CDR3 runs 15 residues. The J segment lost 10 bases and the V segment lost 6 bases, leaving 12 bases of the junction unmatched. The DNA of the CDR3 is TGTGCCAGCAGGACTGGCCTAGCGGGAGTTGGGGAGCAGTTCTTC. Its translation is CASRTGLAGVGEQFF.

In DNA form, the CDR3 reads TGTGCCAGCAGCCAAACTACTAGCAGCCAAGAGACCCAGTACTTC. Translated: CASSQTTSSQETQYF. The chain carries TRBV14 and TRBJ2-5, with D perhaps TRBD2 (6 bases). V lost 2 bases and J lost 1, with 11 bases in between. The CDR3 is made up of 15 amino acids. The V gene's germline CDR1 is SGHDN and CDR2 FVKESK. Combining the CDR3 with reference TRBV14 and TRBJ2-5 gives the whole variable domain EAGVTQFPSHSVIEKGQTVTLRCDPISGHDNLYWYRRVMGKEIKFLLHFVKESKQDESGMPNNRFLAERTGGTYSTLKVQPAELEDSGVYFCASSQTTSSQETQYFGPGTRLLVL.

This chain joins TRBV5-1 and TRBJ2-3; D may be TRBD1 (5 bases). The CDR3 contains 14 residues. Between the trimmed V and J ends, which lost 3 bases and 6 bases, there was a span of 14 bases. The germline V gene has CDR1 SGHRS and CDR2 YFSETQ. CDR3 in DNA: TGCGCCAGCAGCTCTTTGACAGAGTCCGATACGCAGTATTTT. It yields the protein CASSSLTESDTQYF.

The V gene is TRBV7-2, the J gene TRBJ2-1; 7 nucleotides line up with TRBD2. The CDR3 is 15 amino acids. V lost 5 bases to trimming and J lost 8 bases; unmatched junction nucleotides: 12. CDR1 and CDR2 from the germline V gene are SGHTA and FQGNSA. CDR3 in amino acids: CASSAYGGYDDEQFF. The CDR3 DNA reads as TGTGCCAGCAGCGCCTACGGGGGGTATGACGATGAGCAGTTCTTC.

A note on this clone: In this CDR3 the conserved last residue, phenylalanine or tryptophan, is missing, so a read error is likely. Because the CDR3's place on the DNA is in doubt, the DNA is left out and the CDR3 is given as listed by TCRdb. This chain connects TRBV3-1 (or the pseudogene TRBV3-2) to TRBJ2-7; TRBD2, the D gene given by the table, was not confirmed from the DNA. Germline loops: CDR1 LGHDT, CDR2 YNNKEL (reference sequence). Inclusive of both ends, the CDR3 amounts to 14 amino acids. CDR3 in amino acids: CASRPGLAGGHQSR.

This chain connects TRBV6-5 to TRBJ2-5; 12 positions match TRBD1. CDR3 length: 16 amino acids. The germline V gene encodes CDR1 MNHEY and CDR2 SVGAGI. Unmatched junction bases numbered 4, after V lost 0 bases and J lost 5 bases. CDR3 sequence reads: CASSYSGQGARETQYF. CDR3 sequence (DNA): TGTGCCAGCAGTTACTCGGGACAGGGGGCGCGGGAGACCCAGTACTTC.

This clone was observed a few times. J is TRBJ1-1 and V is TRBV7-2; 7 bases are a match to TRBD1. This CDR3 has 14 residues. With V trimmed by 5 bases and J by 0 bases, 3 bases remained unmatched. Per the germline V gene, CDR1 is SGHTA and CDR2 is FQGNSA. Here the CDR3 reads CASSKQGLNTEAFF. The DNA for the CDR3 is TGTGCCAGCAGCAAACAGGGGTTGAACACTGAAGCTTTCTTT.

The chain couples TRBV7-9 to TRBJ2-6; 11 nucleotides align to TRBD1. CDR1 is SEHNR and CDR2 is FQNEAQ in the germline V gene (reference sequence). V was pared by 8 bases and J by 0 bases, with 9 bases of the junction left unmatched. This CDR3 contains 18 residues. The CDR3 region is CASGGFGTGGSGANVLTF. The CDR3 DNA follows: TGTGCCAGCGGAGGTTTTGGGACAGGGGGCTCTGGGGCCAACGTCCTGACTTTC.

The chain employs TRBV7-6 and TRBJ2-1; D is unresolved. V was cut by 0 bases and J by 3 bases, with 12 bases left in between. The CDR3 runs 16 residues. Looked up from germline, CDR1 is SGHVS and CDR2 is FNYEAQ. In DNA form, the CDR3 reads TGTGCCAGCAGCTTAGCCCCCGGAGTCCACTACAATGAGCAGTTCTTC. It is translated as CASSLAPGVHYNEQFF.

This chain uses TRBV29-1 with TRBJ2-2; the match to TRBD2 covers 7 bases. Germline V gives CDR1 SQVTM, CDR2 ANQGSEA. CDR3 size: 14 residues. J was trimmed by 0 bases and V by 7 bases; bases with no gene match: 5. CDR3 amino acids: CSATSSTNTGELFF. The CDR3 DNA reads TGCAGCGCGACTAGCAGCACGAACACCGGGGAGCTGTTTTTT.

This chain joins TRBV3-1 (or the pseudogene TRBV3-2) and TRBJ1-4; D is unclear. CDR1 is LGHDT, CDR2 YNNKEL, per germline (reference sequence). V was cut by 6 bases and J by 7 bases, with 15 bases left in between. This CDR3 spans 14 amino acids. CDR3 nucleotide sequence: TGTGCCAGCAGGGACTTGAACAGTGGTGAAAAACTGTTTTTT. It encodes CASRDLNSGEKLFF.

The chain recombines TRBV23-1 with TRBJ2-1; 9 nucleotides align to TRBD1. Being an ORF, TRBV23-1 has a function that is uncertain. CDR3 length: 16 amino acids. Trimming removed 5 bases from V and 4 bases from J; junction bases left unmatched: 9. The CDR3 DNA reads TGCGCCAGCAGTATGTGTGAGGACAGGGGATACAATGAGCAGTTCTTC. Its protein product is CASSMCEDRGYNEQFF.

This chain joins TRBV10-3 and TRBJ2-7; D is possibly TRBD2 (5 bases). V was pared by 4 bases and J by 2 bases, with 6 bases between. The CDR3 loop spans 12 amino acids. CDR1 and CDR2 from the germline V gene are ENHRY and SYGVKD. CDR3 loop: CAISAGTYEQYV. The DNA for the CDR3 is TGTGCCATCAGTGCGGGGACCTACGAGCAGTACGTC.